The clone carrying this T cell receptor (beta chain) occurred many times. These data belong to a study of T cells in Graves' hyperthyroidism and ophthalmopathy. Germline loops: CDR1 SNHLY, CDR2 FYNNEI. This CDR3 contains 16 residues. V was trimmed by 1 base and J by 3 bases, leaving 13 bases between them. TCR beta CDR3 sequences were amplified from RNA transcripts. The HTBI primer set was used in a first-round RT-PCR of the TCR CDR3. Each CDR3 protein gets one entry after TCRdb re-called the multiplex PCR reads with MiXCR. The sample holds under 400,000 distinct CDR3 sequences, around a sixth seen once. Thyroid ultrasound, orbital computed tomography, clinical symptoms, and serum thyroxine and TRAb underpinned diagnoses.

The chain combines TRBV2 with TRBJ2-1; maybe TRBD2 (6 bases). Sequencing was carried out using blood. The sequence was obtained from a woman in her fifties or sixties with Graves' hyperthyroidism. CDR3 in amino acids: CASSEGVAVNYNEQFF. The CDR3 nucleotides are TGTGCCAGCAGTGAAGGGGTAGCGGTAAACTACAATGAGCAGTTCTTC.